This record covers a single T cell receptor (beta chain). Unique molecular identifiers were incorporated during preparation of the TCRbeta library. One entry per CDR3 protein, called by TCRdb with MiXCR from the PCR reads. The repertoire consists of around 370,000 distinct CDR3 sequences, with around a tenth occurring once and the leading ten covering approximately 2.3%. V was pared by 5 bases and J by 2 bases, with 5 bases of the junction left unmatched. Germline V lookup: CDR1 DFQATT, CDR2 SNEGSKA (reference sequence). The CDR3 runs to 14 residues. The data were obtained in a study of T-cell reconstitution after alpha-beta-depleted transplantation in children.

This specimen consisted of PBMCs from the stem cell graft donor, obtained from the stem cell graft. This receptor was obtained from a human donor who donated a stem cell graft to a child with acute lymphoblastic leukemia. The chain uses TRBV20-1 and TRBJ2-3; 9 positions match TRBD2. CDR3 sequence (DNA): TGCAGTGCTTTAGCGGGAGCAAACACAGATACGCAGTATTTT. Protein sequence: CSALAGANTDTQYF.